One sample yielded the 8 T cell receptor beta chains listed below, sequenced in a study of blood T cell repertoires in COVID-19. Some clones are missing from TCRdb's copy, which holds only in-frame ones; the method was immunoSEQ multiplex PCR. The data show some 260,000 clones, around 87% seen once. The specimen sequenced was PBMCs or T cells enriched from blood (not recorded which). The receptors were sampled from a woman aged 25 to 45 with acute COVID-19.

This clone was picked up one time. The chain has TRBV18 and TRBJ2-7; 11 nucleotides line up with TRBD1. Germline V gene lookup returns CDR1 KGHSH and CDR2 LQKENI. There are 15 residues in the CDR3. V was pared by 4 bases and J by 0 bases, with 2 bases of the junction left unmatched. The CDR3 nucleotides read TGTGCCAGCTCACGGGACAGGGGGACCTCCTACGAGCAGTACTTC. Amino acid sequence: CASSRDRGTSYEQYF.

The CDR3 nucleotides are TGTGCCAGCAGCCTTAGAGGGACTAGCGGCTACGAGCAGTACTTC. Protein: CASSLRGTSGYEQYF. The chain recombines TRBV9 with TRBJ2-7, with 11 bases matching TRBD2. This CDR3 contains 15 residues. Losses at the gene ends were 4 bases for V and 3 bases for J; bases not matched to a gene: 6. CDR1 SGDLS and CDR2 YYNGEE come from the germline V gene.

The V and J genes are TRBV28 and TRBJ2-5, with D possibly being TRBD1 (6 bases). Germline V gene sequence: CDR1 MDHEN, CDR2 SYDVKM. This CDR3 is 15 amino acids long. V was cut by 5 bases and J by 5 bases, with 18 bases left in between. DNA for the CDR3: TGTGCCAGCAGTCCCGGACAGAGGGCAGAGGAGACCCAGTACTTC. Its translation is CASSPGQRAEETQYF. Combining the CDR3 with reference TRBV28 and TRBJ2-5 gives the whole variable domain DVKVTQSSRYLVKRTGEKVFLECVQDMDHENMFWYRQDPGLGLRLIYFSYDVKMKEKGDIPEGYSVSREKKERFSLILESASTNQTSMYLCASSPGQRAEETQYFGPGTRLLVL.

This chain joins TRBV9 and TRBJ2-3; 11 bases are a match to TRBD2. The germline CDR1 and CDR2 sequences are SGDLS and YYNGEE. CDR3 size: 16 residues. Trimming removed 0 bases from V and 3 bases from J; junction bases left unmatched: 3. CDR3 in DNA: TGTGCCAGCAGCGTAGCGACTAGCGGGATGACAGATACGCAGTATTTT. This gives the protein CASSVATSGMTDTQYF.

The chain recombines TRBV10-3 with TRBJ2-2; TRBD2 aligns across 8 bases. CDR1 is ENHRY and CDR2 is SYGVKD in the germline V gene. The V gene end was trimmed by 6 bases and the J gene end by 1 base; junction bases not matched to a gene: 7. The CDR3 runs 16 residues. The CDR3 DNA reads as TGTGCCATCAGCCAACTACTAGCGGAGAACACCGGGGAGCTGTTTTTT. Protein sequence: CAISQLLAENTGELFF.

The CDR3 DNA sequence: TGTGCCAGTAGTATCTGGGGGACTAGCTCAGGGGAGCTGTTTTTT. Its translation is CASSIWGTSSGELFF. The V gene is TRBV19, the J gene TRBJ2-2; 9 positions match TRBD2. The J segment lost 8 bases and the V segment lost 3 bases, leaving 7 bases of the junction unmatched. The length of the CDR3 is 15 residues. The germline gives CDR1 LNHDA, CDR2 SQIVND (reference sequence).

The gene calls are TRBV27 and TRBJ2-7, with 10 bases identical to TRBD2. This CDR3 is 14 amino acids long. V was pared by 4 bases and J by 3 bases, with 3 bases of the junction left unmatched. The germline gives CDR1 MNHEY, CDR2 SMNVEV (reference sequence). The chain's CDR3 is CASSWASGGYEQYF. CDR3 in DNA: TGTGCCAGCAGTTGGGCTAGCGGGGGCTACGAGCAGTACTTC.

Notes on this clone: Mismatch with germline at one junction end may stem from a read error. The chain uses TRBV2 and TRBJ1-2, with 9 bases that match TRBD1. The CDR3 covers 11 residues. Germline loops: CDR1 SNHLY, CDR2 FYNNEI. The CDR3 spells CASSPRDRDYF. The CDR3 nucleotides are TGTGCCAGCAGCCCAAGGGACAGGGATTACTTC.